Below, 13 T cell receptor beta chains from the same sample are listed, as sequenced in a study of vaccination and CD4 T cells after COVID-19. With the Oncomine TCR Beta short-read assay, DNA from cultured CD4+ T cells was sequenced. Each CDR3 protein gets one entry after TCRdb re-called the PCR reads with MiXCR. This table holds about 23,000 distinct CDR3 sequences, roughly three fifths found once. Treatment defined: roughly 10-day PBMC culture with coronavirus spike peptide pools or control peptides (ViraFEST assay). For these receptors, no antigen is known. The sequencing sample was made of CD4+ T cells from blood, cultured in vitro. The origin of the receptors is a human donor who had recovered from COVID-19.

In this sample, this clonotype turned up a few times. The rearrangement joins TRBV20-1 to TRBJ2-2, with TRBD1 as a possible D gene (5 bases). Germline CDR1 and CDR2: DFQATT and SNEGSKA (reference sequence). The germline V and J ends were trimmed by 2 bases and 6 bases, with 10 bases remaining between them. The CDR3 spans 13 residues. The CDR3 bases are TGCAGTGCTAGACCTCAGGGTTCCGGGGAGCTGTTTTTT. It specifies CSARPQGSGELFF.

This sequence joins TRBV6-1 and TRBJ2-2, with D tentatively TRBD2 (5 bases). The CDR3 has 14 amino acids. The V end was cut by 5 bases, the J end by 4 bases, with 11 bases between. Per germline, CDR1 MNHNS and CDR2 SASEGT. CDR3 DNA sequence: TGTGCCAGCAGTACAGTAGGGAGCACCGGGGAGCTGTTTTTT. It yields the protein CASSTVGSTGELFF.

This clonotype was seen a handful of times. The rearrangement uses TRBV6-1 and TRBJ2-3; D is ambiguous. The CDR3 has 14 residues. The germline V gene has CDR1 MNHNS and CDR2 SASEGT. V was trimmed by 5 bases and J by 2 bases, leaving 11 bases between them. The DNA of the CDR3 is TGTGCCAGCAGTCTAGTTCGTCCCACAGATACGCAGTATTTT. Translated: CASSLVRPTDTQYF.

In its sample, this clonotype was seen a few times. The chain recombines TRBV7-9 with TRBJ1-2, with D possibly TRBD1 on 6 matching bases. The CDR3 runs 15 residues. CDR1 and CDR2 (germline): SEHNR, FQNEAQ (reference sequence). V dropped 1 base and J dropped 4 bases, with 13 bases sitting between them. The DNA for the CDR3 is TGTGCCAGCAGCTTAGAAGGGGGGCGCCGCTATGGCTACACCTTC. Its protein product is CASSLEGGRRYGYTF.

J is TRBJ2-7 and V is TRBV5-1, with D uncertain. This CDR3 has 14 residues. The V gene lost 5 bases and the J gene lost 0 bases, with 12 bases spanning the gap. CDR1 and CDR2 (germline): SGHRS, YFSETQ. This CDR3 is CASRQATSSYEQYF. The CDR3 DNA reads TGCGCCAGCAGGCAGGCTACGAGCTCCTACGAGCAGTACTTC.

The rearrangement joins TRBV6-2 or TRBV6-3 to TRBJ1-5, with 9 bases that match TRBD1. The CDR3 runs 15 residues. Losses at the gene ends were 6 bases for V and 7 bases for J; bases not matched to a gene: 10. Germline CDR1 reads MNHEY; CDR2 reads SVGEGT. The CDR3 nucleotides read TGTGCCAGCAGCCCCGGGACAGGGTGGCTCCAGCCCCAGCATTTT. Protein sequence: CASSPGTGWLQPQHF.

This clonotype showed up just once. This chain uses TRBV6-1 with TRBJ1-1; D is unresolved. This CDR3 contains 13 residues. V lost 7 bases and J 1 base, leaving 10 bases between the germline ends. The germline V gene has CDR1 MNHNS and CDR2 SASEGT. CDR3 residues: CASTTTENTEAFF. Here the CDR3 DNA reads TGTGCCAGCACCACAACAGAGAACACTGAAGCTTTCTTT.

This clonotype has just one count. The V call is TRBV18, the J call TRBJ2-2; TRBD1 agrees at 7 bases. Germline values: CDR1 KGHSH, CDR2 LQKENI. CDR3 size: 15 residues. Germline trimming cut 0 bases from V and 5 bases from J; bases unmatched to any gene: 3. The CDR3 is CASSPPTGDTGELFF. CDR3 nucleotides: TGTGCCAGCTCACCACCCACAGGGGATACCGGGGAGCTGTTTTTT.

This clonotype was seen a handful of times. J is TRBJ2-5 and V is TRBV7-3; D ambiguous. Germline V gene lookup returns CDR1 SGHTA and CDR2 FQGTGA. Trimming took 5 bases from V and 4 from J, leaving 11 bases between them. The CDR3 totals 13 residues. CDR3 in amino acids: CASSPGGGETQYF. DNA for the CDR3: TGTGCCAGCAGCCCAGGCGGTGGAGAGACCCAGTACTTC.

The gene calls are TRBV27 and TRBJ2-7, with D possibly being TRBD1 (5 bases). V lost 3 bases and J 6 bases, leaving 18 bases between the germline ends. Germline lookup yields CDR1 MNHEY and CDR2 SMNVEV (reference sequence). There are 15 residues in the CDR3. CDR3 coding DNA: TGTGCCAGCAGTTTTACGGTATCGGACATCAGCGAGCAGTACTTC. This translates into CASSFTVSDISEQYF.

This clonotype turned up a few times. The rearrangement links TRBV24-1 to TRBJ2-3; 12 nucleotides match TRBD2. The germline gives CDR1 KGHDR, CDR2 SFDVKD. The CDR3 is 17 residues long. Trimming at V came to 8 bases and at J to 6 bases, leaving 14 bases not matched to a gene. Here the CDR3 reads CATITTRLAGVGDTQYF. The CDR3 coding sequence is TGTGCCACCATTACTACCCGACTAGCGGGAGTAGGGGATACGCAGTATTTT.

This chain joins TRBV7-9 and TRBJ2-5; possible D gene TRBD1, 6 bases. CDR3 length: 15 amino acids. Germline lookup yields CDR1 SEHNR and CDR2 FQNEAQ (reference sequence). Trimming took 5 bases from V and 2 from J, leaving 15 bases between them. This chain's CDR3 is CASSPSRGRQETQYF. Here the CDR3 DNA reads TGTGCCAGCAGCCCTTCTAGGGGGAGACAAGAGACCCAGTACTTC.

The V call is TRBV7-2, the J call TRBJ2-5; TRBD2 matches 7 bases. Trimming at V came to 2 bases and at J to 3 bases, leaving 3 bases not matched to a gene. The CDR3 is 14 amino acids. The germline CDR1 and CDR2 sequences are SGHTA and FQGNSA. The CDR3 protein is CASSLYGTKETQYF. For the CDR3, the DNA is TGTGCCAGCAGCTTATACGGGACTAAAGAGACCCAGTACTTC. Drawing the rest from reference TRBV7-2 and TRBJ2-5, the complete variable domain is GAGVSQSPSNKVTEKGKDVELRCDPISGHTALYWYRQSLGQGLEFLIYFQGNSAPDKSGLPSDRFSAERTGGSVSTLTIQRTQQEDSAVYLCASSLYGTKETQYFGPGTRLLVL.